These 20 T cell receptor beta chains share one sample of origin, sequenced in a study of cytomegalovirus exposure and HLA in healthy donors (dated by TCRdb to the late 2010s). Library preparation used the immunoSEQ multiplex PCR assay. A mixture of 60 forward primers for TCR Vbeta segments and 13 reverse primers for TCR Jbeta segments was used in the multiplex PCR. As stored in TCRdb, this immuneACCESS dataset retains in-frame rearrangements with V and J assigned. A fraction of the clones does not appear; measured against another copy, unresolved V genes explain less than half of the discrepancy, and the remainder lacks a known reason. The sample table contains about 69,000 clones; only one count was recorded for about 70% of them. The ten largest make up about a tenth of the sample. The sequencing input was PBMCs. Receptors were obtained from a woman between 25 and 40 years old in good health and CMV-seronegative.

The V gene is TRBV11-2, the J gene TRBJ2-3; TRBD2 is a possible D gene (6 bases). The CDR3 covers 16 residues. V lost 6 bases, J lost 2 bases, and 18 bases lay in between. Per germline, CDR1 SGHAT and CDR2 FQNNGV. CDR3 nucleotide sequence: TGTGCCAGCAGGCTAGAGAGCGGGCGGGTCACAGATACGCAGTATTTT. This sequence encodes CASRLESGRVTDTQYF.

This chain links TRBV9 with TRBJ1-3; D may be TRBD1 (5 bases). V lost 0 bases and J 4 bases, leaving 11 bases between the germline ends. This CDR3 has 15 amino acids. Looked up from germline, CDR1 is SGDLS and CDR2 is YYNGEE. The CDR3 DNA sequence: TGTGCCAGCAGCGTAGAATCAGGGTACGGAAACACCATATATTTT. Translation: CASSVESGYGNTIYF.

This CDR3 reads CASSPMTGGNTEAFF. CDR3 coding DNA: TGTGCCAGCTCACCAATGACAGGAGGGAACACTGAAGCTTTCTTT. The rearrangement links TRBV18 to TRBJ1-1; D may be TRBD1 (6 bases). Trimming removed 2 bases from V and 1 base from J, with 11 bases in between. The germline gives CDR1 KGHSH, CDR2 LQKENI. The CDR3 is 15 amino acids. Using reference TRBV18 and TRBJ1-1 for the parts outside the CDR3, the full variable domain is NAGVMQNPRHLVRRRGQEARLRCSPMKGHSHVYWYRQLPEEGLKFMVYLQKENIIDESGMPKERFSAEFPKEGPSILRIQQVVRGDSAAYFCASSPMTGGNTEAFFGQGTRLTVV.

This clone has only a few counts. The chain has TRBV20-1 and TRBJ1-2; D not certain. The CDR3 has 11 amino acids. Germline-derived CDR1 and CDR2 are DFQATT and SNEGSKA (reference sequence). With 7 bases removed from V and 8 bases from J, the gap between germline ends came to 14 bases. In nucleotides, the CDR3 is TGCAGTGGCCCGGGAGTTGGGGGCTACACCTTC. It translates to CSGPGVGGYTF.

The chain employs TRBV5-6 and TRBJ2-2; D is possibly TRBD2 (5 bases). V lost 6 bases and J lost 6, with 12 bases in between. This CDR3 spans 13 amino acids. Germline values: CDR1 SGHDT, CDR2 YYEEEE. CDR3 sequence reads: CASKASWAGELFF. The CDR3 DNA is TGTGCCAGCAAGGCTAGCTGGGCCGGGGAGCTGTTTTTT.

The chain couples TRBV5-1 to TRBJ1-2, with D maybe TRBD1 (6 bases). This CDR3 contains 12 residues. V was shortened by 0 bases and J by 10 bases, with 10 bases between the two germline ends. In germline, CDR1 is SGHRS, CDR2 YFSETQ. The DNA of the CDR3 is TGCGCCAGCAGCTTGGAGGACAGATTCTACACCTTC. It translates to CASSLEDRFYTF.

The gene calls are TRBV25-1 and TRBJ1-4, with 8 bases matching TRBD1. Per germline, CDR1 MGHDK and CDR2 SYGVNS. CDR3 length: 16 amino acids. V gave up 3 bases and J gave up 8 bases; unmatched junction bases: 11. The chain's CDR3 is CASSDKMGTGREKLFF. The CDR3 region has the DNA TGTGCCAGCAGTGACAAAATGGGGACAGGACGAGAAAAACTGTTTTTT.

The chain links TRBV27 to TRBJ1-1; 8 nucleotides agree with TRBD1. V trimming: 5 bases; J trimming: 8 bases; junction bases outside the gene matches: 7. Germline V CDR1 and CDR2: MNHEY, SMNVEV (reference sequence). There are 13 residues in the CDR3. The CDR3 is CASSPSRDREAFF. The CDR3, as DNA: TGTGCCAGCAGTCCGTCCCGGGACAGGGAAGCTTTCTTT.

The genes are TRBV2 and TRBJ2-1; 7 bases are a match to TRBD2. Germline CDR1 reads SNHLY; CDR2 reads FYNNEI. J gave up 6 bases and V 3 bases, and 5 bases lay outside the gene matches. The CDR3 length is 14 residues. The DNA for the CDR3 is TGTGCCAGCAGTGATATGGGGGGGGGCAATGAGCAGTTCTTC. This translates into CASSDMGGGNEQFF.

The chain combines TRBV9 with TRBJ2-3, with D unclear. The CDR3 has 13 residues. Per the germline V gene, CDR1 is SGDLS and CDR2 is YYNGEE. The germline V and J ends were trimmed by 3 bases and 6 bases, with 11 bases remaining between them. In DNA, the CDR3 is TGTGCCAGCAGCGGTGGTTGGGCGGATACGCAGTATTTT. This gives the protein CASSGGWADTQYF.

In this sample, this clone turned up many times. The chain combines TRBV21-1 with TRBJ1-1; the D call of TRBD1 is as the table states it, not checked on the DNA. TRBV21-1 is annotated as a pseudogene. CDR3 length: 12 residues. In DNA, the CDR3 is TGTGCCAGCAGCGGTCTACAGGCCCAAGCTTTCTTT. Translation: CASSGLQAQAFF.

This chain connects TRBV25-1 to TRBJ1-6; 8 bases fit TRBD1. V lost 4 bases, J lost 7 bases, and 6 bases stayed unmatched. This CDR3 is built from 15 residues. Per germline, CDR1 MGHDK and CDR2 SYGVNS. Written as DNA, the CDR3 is TGTGCCAGCAGTGTCTTGGACAGGGAAAATTCACCCCTCCACTTT. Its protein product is CASSVLDRENSPLHF.

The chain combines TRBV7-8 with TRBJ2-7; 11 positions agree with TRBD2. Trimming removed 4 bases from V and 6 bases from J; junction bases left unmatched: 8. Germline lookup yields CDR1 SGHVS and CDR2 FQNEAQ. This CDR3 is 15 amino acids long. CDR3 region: CASSWQLAGGGEQYF. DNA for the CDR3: TGTGCCAGCAGCTGGCAGCTAGCGGGGGGCGGCGAGCAGTACTTC.

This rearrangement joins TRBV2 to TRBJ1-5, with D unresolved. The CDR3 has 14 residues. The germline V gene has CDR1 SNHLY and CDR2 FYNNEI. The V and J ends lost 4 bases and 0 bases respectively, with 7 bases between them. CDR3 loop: CASSAQYSNQPQHF. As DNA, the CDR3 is TGTGCCAGCAGTGCACAGTATAGCAATCAGCCCCAGCATTTT.

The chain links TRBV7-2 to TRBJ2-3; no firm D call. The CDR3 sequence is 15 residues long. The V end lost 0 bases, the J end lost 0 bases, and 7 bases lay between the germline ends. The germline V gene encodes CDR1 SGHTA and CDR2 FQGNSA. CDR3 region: CASSLAVRSTDTQYF. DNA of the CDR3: TGTGCCAGCAGCTTAGCTGTCAGGAGCACAGATACGCAGTATTTT.

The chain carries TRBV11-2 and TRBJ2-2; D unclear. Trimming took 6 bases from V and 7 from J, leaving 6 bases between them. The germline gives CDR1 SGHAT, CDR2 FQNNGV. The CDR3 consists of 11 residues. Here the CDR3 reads CASSLNGELFF. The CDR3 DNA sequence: TGTGCCAGCAGTCTAAACGGGGAGCTGTTTTTT.

The CDR3 nucleotides are TGTGCCAGCAGCTTAACCGGGGGGACGGACGAGCAGTACTTC. Its translation: CASSLTGGTDEQYF. The chain links TRBV5-6 to TRBJ2-7; 7 bases map to TRBD2. Germline values: CDR1 SGHDT, CDR2 YYEEEE. Trimming removed 2 bases from V and 5 bases from J; junction bases left unmatched: 7. The length of the CDR3 is 14 residues.

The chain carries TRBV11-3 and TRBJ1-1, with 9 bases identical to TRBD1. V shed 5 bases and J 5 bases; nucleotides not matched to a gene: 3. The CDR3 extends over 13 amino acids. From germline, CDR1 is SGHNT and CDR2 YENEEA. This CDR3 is CASSTGQGTEAFF. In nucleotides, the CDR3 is TGTGCCAGCAGCACCGGACAGGGGACTGAAGCTTTCTTT.

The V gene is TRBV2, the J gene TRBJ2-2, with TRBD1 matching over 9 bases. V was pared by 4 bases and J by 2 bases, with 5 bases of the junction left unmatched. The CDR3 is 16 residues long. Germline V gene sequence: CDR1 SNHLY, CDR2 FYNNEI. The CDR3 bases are TGTGCCAGCAGTGGTCAGGGACAGGGAAACACCGGGGAGCTGTTTTTT. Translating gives CASSGQGQGNTGELFF.

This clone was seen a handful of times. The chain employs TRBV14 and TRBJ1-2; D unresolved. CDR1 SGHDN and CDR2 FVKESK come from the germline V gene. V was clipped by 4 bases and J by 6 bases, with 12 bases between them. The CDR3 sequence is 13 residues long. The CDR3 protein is CASSRWAGDGYTF. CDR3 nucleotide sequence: TGTGCCAGCAGCCGATGGGCCGGGGATGGCTACACCTTC.